These T cell receptor beta chains were read from a single sample in a study of graft-versus-host responses after intestinal transplantation. This table comes from immunoSEQ multiplex PCR, and its TCRdb copy is limited to in-frame clones, with some not included. The sample comprises around 100,000 clones, 90% to 95% of which are singletons, and 1% to 1.5% rests with the top ten. These receptors have no known antigen. The material sequenced was unstimulated CD8+ T cells sorted from spleen or lymph node cells, taken before transplant. These receptor sequences come from a human donor who was the organ donor for an intestinal transplant. Each CDR3 is given with its conserved first and last residue. D genes are given only for firm matches. Some rows have no size entry. The others give once, few or many, or a class for an expanded clone.

clone size: -
J gene: TRBJ2-7
V gene: TRBV27
D gene: TRBD2
CDR3 DNA: TGTGCCAGCAGTTTGTTGTGGCGGGAGGGCCCCTACGAGCAGTACTTC
CDR3 protein: CASSLLWREGPYEQYF

clone size: -
J gene: TRBJ2-1
V gene: TRBV27
D gene: TRBD2
CDR3 DNA: TGTGCCAGCAGGCGATCTAGCGGGAGTATTATAAATGAGCAGTTCTTC
CDR3 protein: CASRRSSGSIINEQFF

clone size: -
J gene: TRBJ2-1
V gene: TRBV27
D gene: -
CDR3 DNA: TGTGCCAGCAGTCTCTCCACTAGCTACAATGAGCAGTTCTTC
CDR3 protein: CASSLSTSYNEQFF

clone size: few
J gene: TRBJ1-4
V gene: TRBV6-1
D gene: -
CDR3 DNA: TGTGCCAGCAGAAATAGTGAAAAACTGTTTTTT
CDR3 protein: CASRNSEKLFF

clone size: -
J gene: TRBJ2-1
V gene: TRBV7-9
D gene: TRBD2
CDR3 DNA: TGTGCCAGCAGCTTAGAGGGAGCGGGGGAGCAGTTCTTC
CDR3 protein: CASSLEGAGEQFF

clone size: -
J gene: TRBJ2-3
V gene: TRBV27
D gene: -
CDR3 DNA: TGTGCCAGCAGTTTGGGCAGAACAGATACGCAGTATTTT
CDR3 protein: CASSLGRTDTQYF

clone size: once
J gene: TRBJ2-7
V gene: TRBV27
D gene: TRBD2
CDR3 DNA: TGTGCCAGCAGCTTGGCTAGCGGGTCCTACGAGCAGTACTTC
CDR3 protein: CASSLASGSYEQYF

clone size: -
J gene: TRBJ2-7
V gene: TRBV20-1
D gene: TRBD2
CDR3 DNA: TGCAGTGCCGGGGGGTACGAGCAGTACTTC
CDR3 protein: CSAGGYEQYF

clone size: -
J gene: TRBJ2-1
V gene: TRBV11-2
D gene: TRBD2
CDR3 DNA: TGTGCCAGCAGCTTGTTAGGACTAGCGACTACCGTCTCCTACAATGAGCAGTTCTTC
CDR3 protein: CASSLLGLATTVSYNEQFF

clone size: -
J gene: TRBJ2-7
V gene: TRBV2
D gene: -
CDR3 DNA: TGTGCCAGCAAGGGAGGTGGGTCCTACGAGCAGTACTTC
CDR3 protein: CASKGGGSYEQYF

clone size: -
J gene: TRBJ1-5
V gene: TRBV27
D gene: -
CDR3 DNA: TGTGCCAGCAGTTTGAAGGGGGGCGGGTTTGATCCCCAGCATTTT
CDR3 protein: CASSLKGGGFDPQHF

clone size: -
J gene: TRBJ1-5
V gene: TRBV23-1
D gene: TRBD1
CDR3 DNA: TGCGCCAGCAGTCAATCCCGGAAACCCGGGACCGGGACAGGGAATATTAGGAGCAATCAGCCCCAGCATTTT
CDR3 protein: CASSQSRKPGTGTGNIRSNQPQHF

clone size: -
J gene: TRBJ2-2
V gene: TRBV30
D gene: TRBD1
CDR3 DNA: TGTGCCTGGGAAGGACAGGGAGGGAACACCGGGGAGCTGTTTTTT
CDR3 protein: CAWEGQGGNTGELFF

clone size: -
J gene: TRBJ2-5
V gene: TRBV11-2
D gene: -
CDR3 DNA: TGTGCCAGCAGCTTAGGATCTCGGGTCGGGCTGCGCCAAGAGACCCAGTACTTC
CDR3 protein: CASSLGSRVGLRQETQYF

clone size: -
J gene: TRBJ1-2
V gene: TRBV6-1
D gene: -
CDR3 DNA: TGTGCCAGCGTGACGGGGGCAAACTATGGCTACACCTTC
CDR3 protein: CASVTGANYGYTF

clone size: -
J gene: TRBJ2-1
V gene: TRBV6-1
D gene: -
CDR3 DNA: TGTGCCAGCAGTGAAGCACTAGCCCTGGAGAGCTCCTACAATGAGCAGTTCTTC
CDR3 protein: CASSEALALESSYNEQFF

clone size: -
J gene: TRBJ2-1
V gene: TRBV27
D gene: TRBD2
CDR3 DNA: TGTGCCAGCAGTACCTCTAGCGGGAGTGGCTATGAGCAGTTCTTC
CDR3 protein: CASSTSSGSGYEQFF

clone size: -
J gene: TRBJ2-1
V gene: TRBV7-2
D gene: -
CDR3 DNA: TGTGCCAGCAGCTTAAATTTAGACAGCGACCGGCAGTTCTTC
CDR3 protein: CASSLNLDSDRQFF

clone size: -
J gene: TRBJ2-1
V gene: TRBV18
D gene: -
CDR3 DNA: TGTGCCAGCTCACCATTTCCCAGCGCCTCATGGCGAAATGAGCAGTTCTTC
CDR3 protein: CASSPFPSASWRNEQFF

clone size: -
J gene: TRBJ2-2
V gene: TRBV4-2
D gene: TRBD2
CDR3 DNA: TGTGCCAGCAGCCAAGAGCGGGGCCTAGCGGGAGTCTACGGGGAGCTGTTTTTT
CDR3 protein: CASSQERGLAGVYGELFF

clone size: -
J gene: TRBJ2-5
V gene: TRBV27
D gene: -
CDR3 DNA: TGTGCCAGCAGTTTATCGTACGGCCAAGAGACCCAGTACTTC
CDR3 protein: CASSLSYGQETQYF

clone size: -
J gene: TRBJ2-7
V gene: TRBV10-3
D gene: TRBD1
CDR3 DNA: TGTGCCTCCGGGACAGGGGGATACGAGCAGTACTTC
CDR3 protein: CASGTGGYEQYF

clone size: once
J gene: TRBJ1-5
V gene: TRBV5-6
D gene: -
CDR3 DNA: TGTGCCAGCAGCGAGTGGGCGGAGTATCGGAGACCCCAGCATTTT
CDR3 protein: CASSEWAEYRRPQHF

clone size: once
J gene: TRBJ2-7
V gene: TRBV7-6
D gene: -
CDR3 DNA: TGTGCCAGCAGCCCAGGGTCCTACGAGCAGTACTTC
CDR3 protein: CASSPGSYEQYF

clone size: -
J gene: TRBJ1-4
V gene: TRBV19
D gene: -
CDR3 DNA: TGTGCCAGTAGTATCGGAGGGAATGAAAAACTGTTTTTT
CDR3 protein: CASSIGGNEKLFF

clone size: -
J gene: TRBJ2-7
V gene: TRBV7-6
D gene: -
CDR3 DNA: TGTGCCAGCAGCCCCGGGGTGGGGCCCTACGAGCAGTACTTC
CDR3 protein: CASSPGVGPYEQYF

clone size: -
J gene: TRBJ1-4
V gene: TRBV6-1
D gene: -
CDR3 DNA: TGTGCCAGCAGTGAAGCTGGGGGCCCAACTAATGAAAAACTGTTTTTT
CDR3 protein: CASSEAGGPTNEKLFF

clone size: -
J gene: TRBJ2-7
V gene: TRBV4-1
D gene: -
CDR3 DNA: TGCGCCAGCAGCCAAGAGTTAAGGAGCTCCTACGAGCAGTACTTC
CDR3 protein: CASSQELRSSYEQYF

clone size: -
J gene: TRBJ2-4
V gene: TRBV7-9
D gene: -
CDR3 DNA: TGTGCCAGCAGCCTAACAGGGCCCAAAAACATTCAGTACTTC
CDR3 protein: CASSLTGPKNIQYF

clone size: -
J gene: TRBJ2-1
V gene: TRBV4-1
D gene: -
CDR3 DNA: TGTGCCAGCAGCCCCCCAGTGGGAGAGCAGTTCTTC
CDR3 protein: CASSPPVGEQFF

clone size: -
J gene: TRBJ2-5
V gene: TRBV5-1
D gene: -
CDR3 DNA: TGCGCCAGCAGCTCCCTACGGTCTCAAGAGACCCAGTACTTC
CDR3 protein: CASSSLRSQETQYF

clone size: -
J gene: TRBJ1-1
V gene: TRBV27
D gene: -
CDR3 DNA: TGTGCCAGCAGCCATACCGGGACACCGAACACTGAAGCTTTCTTT
CDR3 protein: CASSHTGTPNTEAFF

clone size: -
J gene: TRBJ2-2
V gene: TRBV27
D gene: TRBD1
CDR3 DNA: TGTGCCAGCAGTTTTATAGGGGGCTTCTCGAACACCGGGGAGCTGTTTTTT
CDR3 protein: CASSFIGGFSNTGELFF

clone size: -
J gene: TRBJ2-7
V gene: TRBV10-3
D gene: -
CDR3 DNA: TGTGCCACCCAAGCGGAGGAGTACTACGAGCAGTACTTC
CDR3 protein: CATQAEEYYEQYF

clone size: -
J gene: TRBJ2-1
V gene: TRBV29-1
D gene: -
CDR3 DNA: TGCAGCGTTGAATTCCGGGACCCGTTCGTGCATGGATACAATGAGCAGTTCTTC
CDR3 protein: CSVEFRDPFVHGYNEQFF

clone size: -
J gene: TRBJ1-3
V gene: TRBV4-1
D gene: TRBD1
CDR3 DNA: TGCGCCAGCAGCCCGGGACAGGGCTCTGGAAACACCATATATTTT
CDR3 protein: CASSPGQGSGNTIYF

clone size: -
J gene: TRBJ2-1
V gene: TRBV7-2
D gene: TRBD1
CDR3 DNA: TGTGCCAGCAGCTCTACACTTCCGGGACAGGGGGCCTCCTACAATGAGCAGTTCTTC
CDR3 protein: CASSSTLPGQGASYNEQFF

clone size: -
J gene: TRBJ2-2
V gene: TRBV30
D gene: -
CDR3 DNA: TGTGCCTGGAGGCAGGGGCCGGTCACCGGGGAGCTGTTTTTT
CDR3 protein: CAWRQGPVTGELFF

clone size: -
J gene: TRBJ1-2
V gene: TRBV9
D gene: -
CDR3 DNA: TGTGCCAGCAGCGTAGAAGGGGCCGGGAATCCTAACTATGGCTACACCTTC
CDR3 protein: CASSVEGAGNPNYGYTF

clone size: -
J gene: TRBJ2-3
V gene: TRBV5-1
D gene: -
CDR3 DNA: TGCGCCAGCAGTCCCTCGGGGGATACGCAGTATTTT
CDR3 protein: CASSPSGDTQYF

clone size: -
J gene: TRBJ1-2
V gene: TRBV7-2
D gene: -
CDR3 DNA: TGTGCCAGCAGCTTAACCACAGGGCGGGTCTACTATGGCTACACCTTC
CDR3 protein: CASSLTTGRVYYGYTF